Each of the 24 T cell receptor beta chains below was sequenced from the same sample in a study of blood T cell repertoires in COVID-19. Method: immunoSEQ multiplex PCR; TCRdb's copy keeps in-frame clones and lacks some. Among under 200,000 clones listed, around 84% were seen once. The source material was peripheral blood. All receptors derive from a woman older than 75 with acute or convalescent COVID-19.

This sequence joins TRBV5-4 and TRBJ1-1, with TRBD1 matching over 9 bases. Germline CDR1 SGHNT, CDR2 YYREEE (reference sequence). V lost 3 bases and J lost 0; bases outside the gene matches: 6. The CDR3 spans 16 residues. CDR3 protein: CASSYGQGIMNTEAFF. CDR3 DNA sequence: TGTGCCAGCAGCTATGGACAGGGGATTATGAACACTGAAGCTTTCTTT.

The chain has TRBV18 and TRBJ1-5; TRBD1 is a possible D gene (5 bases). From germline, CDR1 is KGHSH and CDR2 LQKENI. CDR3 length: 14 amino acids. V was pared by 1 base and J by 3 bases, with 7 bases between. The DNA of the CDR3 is TGTGCCAGCTCACCACAGGGGAACAATCAGCCCCAGCATTTT. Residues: CASSPQGNNQPQHF.

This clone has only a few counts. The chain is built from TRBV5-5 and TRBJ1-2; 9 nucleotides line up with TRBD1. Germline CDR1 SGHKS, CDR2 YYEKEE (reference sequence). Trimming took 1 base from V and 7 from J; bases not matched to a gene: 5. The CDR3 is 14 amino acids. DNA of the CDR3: TGTGCCAGCAGCTTGACAGGGGGCGCGGTTGGCTACACCTTC. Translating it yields CASSLTGGAVGYTF. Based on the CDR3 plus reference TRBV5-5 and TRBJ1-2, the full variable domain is DAGVTQSPTHLIKTRGQQVTLRCSPISGHKSVSWYQQVLGQGPQFIFQYYEKEERGRGNFPDRFSARQFPNYSSELNVNALLLGDSALYLCASSLTGGAVGYTFGSGTRLTVV.

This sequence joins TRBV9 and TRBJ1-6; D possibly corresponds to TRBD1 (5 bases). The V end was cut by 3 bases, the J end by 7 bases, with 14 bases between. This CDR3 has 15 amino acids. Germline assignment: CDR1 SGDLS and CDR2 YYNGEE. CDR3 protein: CASSAQVVGNSPLHF. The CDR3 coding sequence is TGTGCCAGCAGCGCACAGGTCGTTGGAAATTCACCCCTCCACTTT.

CDR3 coding DNA: TGTGCCAGCAGTGACCCACGGAGGGAACAATCAGCTGAAGCTTTCTTT. Translated: CASSDPRREQSAEAFF. This chain connects TRBV25-1 to TRBJ1-1; no clear D. Germline loops: CDR1 MGHDK, CDR2 SYGVNS. The CDR3 is 16 residues long. V lost 3 bases to trimming and J lost 6 bases, with 20 bases between them.

CDR3 sequence (DNA): TGTGCCAGCAGCTCTCGAACTAGCGGGGCCTACGAGCAGTACTTC. This encodes CASSSRTSGAYEQYF. The chain uses TRBV11-1 and TRBJ2-7; 10 bases line up with TRBD2. V trimming: 4 bases; J trimming: 2 bases; junction bases outside the gene matches: 5. The germline gives CDR1 SGHAT, CDR2 FQDESV (reference sequence). The CDR3 covers 15 residues. The complete variable domain, with remaining parts taken from reference TRBV11-1 and TRBJ2-7, reads EAEVAQSPRYKITEKSQAVAFWCDPISGHATLYWYRQILGQGPELLVQFQDESVVDDSQLPKDRFSAERLKGVDSTLKIQPAELGDSAMYLCASSSRTSGAYEQYFGPGTRLTVT.

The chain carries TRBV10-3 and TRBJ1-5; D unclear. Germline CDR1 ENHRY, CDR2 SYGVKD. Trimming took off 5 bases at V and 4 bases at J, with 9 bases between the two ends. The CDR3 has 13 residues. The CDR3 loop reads CAISNKENQPQHF. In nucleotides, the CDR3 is TGTGCCATCAGTAATAAAGAGAATCAGCCCCAGCATTTT.

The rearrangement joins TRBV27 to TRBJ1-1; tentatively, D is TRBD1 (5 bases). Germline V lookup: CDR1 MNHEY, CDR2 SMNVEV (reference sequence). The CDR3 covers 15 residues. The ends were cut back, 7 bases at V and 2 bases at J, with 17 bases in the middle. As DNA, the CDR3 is TGTGCCAGCACCCCACGGGGGACTCACAACACTGAAGCTTTCTTT. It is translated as CASTPRGTHNTEAFF.

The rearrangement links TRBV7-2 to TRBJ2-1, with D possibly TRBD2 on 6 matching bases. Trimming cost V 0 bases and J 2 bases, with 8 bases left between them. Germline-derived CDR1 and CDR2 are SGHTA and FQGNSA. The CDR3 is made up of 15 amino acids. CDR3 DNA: TGTGCCAGCAGCTTAGCGGGAGGCACCTACAATGAGCAGTTCTTC. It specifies CASSLAGGTYNEQFF.

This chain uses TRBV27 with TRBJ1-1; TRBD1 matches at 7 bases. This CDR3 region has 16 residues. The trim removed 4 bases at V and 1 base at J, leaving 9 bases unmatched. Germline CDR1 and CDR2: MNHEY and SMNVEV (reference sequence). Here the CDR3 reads CASSSYRGNGNTEAFF. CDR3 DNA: TGTGCCAGCAGTTCTTACAGGGGAAATGGGAACACTGAAGCTTTCTTT.

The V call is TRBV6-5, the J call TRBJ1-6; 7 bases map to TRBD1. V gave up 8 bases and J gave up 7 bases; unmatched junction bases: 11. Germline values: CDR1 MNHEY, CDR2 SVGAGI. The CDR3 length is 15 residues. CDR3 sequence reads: CASRPRGTENSPLHF. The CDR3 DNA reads TGTGCCAGCCGCCCCCGTGGGACAGAGAATTCACCCCTCCACTTT.

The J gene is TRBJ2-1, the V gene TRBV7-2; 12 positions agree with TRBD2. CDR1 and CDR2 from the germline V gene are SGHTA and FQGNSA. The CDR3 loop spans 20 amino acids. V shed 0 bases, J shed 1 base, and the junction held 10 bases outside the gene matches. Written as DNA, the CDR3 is TGTGCCAGCAGCTTAGCCACCTATTTCGGGACTAGCGGGTCCTACAATGAGCAGTTCTTC. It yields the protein CASSLATYFGTSGSYNEQFF.

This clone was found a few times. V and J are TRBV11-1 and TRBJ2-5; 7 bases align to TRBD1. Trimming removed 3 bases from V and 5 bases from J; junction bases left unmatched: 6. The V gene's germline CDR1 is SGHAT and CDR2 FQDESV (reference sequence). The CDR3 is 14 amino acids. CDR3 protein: CASSFGQARETQYF. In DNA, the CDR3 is TGTGCCAGCAGCTTCGGACAGGCCCGGGAGACCCAGTACTTC.

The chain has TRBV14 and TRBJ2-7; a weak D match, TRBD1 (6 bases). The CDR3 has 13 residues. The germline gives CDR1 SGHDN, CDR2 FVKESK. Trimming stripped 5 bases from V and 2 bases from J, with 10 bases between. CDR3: CASSKWTAYEQYF. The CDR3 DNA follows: TGTGCCAGCAGCAAATGGACAGCCTACGAGCAGTACTTC.

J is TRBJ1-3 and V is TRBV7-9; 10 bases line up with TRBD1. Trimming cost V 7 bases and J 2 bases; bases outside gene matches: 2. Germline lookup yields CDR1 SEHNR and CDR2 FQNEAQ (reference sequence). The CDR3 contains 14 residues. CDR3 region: CASTDRGAGNTIYF. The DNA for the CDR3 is TGTGCCAGCACGGACAGGGGGGCTGGAAACACCATATATTTT.

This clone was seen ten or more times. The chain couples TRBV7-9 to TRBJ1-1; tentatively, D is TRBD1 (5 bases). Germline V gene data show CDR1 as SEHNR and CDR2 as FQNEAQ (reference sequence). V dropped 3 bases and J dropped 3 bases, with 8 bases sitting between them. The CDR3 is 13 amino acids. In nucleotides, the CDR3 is TGTGCCAGCAGCTTCGAACAGGACACTGAAGCTTTCTTT. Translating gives CASSFEQDTEAFF.

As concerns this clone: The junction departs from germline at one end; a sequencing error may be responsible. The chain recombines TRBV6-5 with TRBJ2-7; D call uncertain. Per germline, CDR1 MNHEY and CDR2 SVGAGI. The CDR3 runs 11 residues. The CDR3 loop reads CASSHSYEQYF. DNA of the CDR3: TGTGCCAGCAGTCACTCCTACGAGCAGTACTTC.

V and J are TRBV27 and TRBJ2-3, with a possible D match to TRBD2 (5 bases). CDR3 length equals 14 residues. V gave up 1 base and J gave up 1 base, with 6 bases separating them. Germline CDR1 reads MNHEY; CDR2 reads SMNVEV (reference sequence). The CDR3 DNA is TGTGCCAGCAGTTTATTGGGAGGCACAGATACGCAGTATTTT. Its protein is CASSLLGGTDTQYF.

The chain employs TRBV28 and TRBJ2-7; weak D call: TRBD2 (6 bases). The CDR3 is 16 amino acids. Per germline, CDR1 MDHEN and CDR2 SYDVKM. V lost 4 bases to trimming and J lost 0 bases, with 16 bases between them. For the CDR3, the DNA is TGTGCCAGCAGTTCTAGCGCCGCACCGCTCTCCTACGAGCAGTACTTC. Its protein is CASSSSAAPLSYEQYF. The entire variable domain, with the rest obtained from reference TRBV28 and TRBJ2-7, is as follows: DVKVTQSSRYLVKRTGEKVFLECVQDMDHENMFWYRQDPGLGLRLIYFSYDVKMKEKGDIPEGYSVSREKKERFSLILESASTNQTSMYLCASSSSAAPLSYEQYFGPGTRLTVT.

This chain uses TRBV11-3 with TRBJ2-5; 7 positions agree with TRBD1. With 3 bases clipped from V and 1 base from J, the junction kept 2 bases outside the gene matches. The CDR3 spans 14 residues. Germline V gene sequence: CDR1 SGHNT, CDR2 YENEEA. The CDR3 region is CASSFSGGQETQYF. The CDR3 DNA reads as TGTGCCAGCAGCTTTTCAGGGGGCCAAGAGACCCAGTACTTC.

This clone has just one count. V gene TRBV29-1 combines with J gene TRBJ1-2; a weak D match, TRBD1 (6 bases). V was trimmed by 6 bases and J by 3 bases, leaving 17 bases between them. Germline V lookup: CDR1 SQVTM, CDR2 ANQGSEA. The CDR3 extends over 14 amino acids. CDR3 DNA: TGCAGCGTGGATCGGGACACCTCGTACTATGGCTACACCTTC. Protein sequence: CSVDRDTSYYGYTF.

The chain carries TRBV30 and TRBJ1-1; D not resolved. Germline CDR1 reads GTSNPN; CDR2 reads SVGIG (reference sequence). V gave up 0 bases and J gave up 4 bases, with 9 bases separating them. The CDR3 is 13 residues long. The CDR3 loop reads CAWSVRVSTEAFF. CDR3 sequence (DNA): TGTGCCTGGAGTGTACGAGTATCCACTGAAGCTTTCTTT.

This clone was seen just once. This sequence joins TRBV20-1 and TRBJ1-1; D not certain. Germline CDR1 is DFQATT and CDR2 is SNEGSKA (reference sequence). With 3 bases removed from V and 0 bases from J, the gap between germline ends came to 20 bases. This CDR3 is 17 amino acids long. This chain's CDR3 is CSASHLLSSIMNTEAFF. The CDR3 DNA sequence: TGCAGTGCTAGTCATCTCCTCTCGAGCATTATGAACACTGAAGCTTTCTTT.

The CDR3 coding sequence is TGTGCCAGCAGCTATCCCGATTCCAGGGGCTACACCTTC. Translated: CASSYPDSRGYTF. The chain links TRBV11-2 to TRBJ1-2, with D uncertain. The CDR3 covers 13 residues. Germline loops: CDR1 SGHAT, CDR2 FQNNGV. V dropped 4 bases and J dropped 8 bases, with 14 bases sitting between them.